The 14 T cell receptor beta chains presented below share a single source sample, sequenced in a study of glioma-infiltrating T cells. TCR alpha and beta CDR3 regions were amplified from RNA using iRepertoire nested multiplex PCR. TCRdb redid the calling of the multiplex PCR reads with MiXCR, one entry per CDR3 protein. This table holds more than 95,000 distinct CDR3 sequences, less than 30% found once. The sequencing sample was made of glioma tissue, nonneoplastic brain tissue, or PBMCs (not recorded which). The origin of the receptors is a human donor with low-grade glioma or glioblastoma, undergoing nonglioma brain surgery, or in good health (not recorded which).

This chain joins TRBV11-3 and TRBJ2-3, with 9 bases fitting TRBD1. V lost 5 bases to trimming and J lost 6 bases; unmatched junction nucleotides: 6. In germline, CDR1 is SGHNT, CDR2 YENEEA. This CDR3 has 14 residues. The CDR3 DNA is TGTGCCAGCAGCCCAGGACAGGGGCGCGATACGCAGTATTTT. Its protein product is CASSPGQGRDTQYF.

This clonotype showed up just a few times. The CDR3 DNA follows: TGTGCCAGCAGCCAAGGTTATATCACTGAAGCTTTCTTT. It is translated as CASSQGYITEAFF. The gene calls are TRBV3-1 and TRBJ1-1; no clear D. The CDR3 totals 13 residues. The V gene's germline CDR1 is LGHDT and CDR2 YNNKEL (reference sequence). Between the trimmed V and J ends, which lost 1 base and 4 bases, there was a span of 7 bases.

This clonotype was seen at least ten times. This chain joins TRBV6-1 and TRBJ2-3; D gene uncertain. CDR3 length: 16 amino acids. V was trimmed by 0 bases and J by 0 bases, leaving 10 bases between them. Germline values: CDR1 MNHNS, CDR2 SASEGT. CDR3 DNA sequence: TGTGCCAGCAGTGAAGCGATCACAGTTAGCACAGATACGCAGTATTTT. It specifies CASSEAITVSTDTQYF.

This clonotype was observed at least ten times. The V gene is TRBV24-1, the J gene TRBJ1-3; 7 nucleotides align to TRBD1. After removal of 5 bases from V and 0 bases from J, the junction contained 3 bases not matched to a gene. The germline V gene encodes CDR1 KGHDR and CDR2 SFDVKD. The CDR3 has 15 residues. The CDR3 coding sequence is TGTGCCACCAGTGGGGGGACAGCCTCTGGAAACACCATATATTTT. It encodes CATSGGTASGNTIYF.

CDR3 in DNA: TGTGCCAGTAGTAGCCGATCCGGGACAGGGTTTACAGATACGCAGTATTTT. It is translated as CASSSRSGTGFTDTQYF. The genes are TRBV19 and TRBJ2-3; 9 bases align to TRBD1. V was clipped by 4 bases and J by 3 bases; unmatched bases: 11. CDR1 LNHDA and CDR2 SQIVND come from the germline V gene (reference sequence). This CDR3 has 17 amino acids.

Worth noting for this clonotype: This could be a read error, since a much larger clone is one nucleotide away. CDR3 in DNA: TGTGCCAGAAGTTTATGGGGTCAGCCCCAGCATTTT. Its protein product is CARSLWGQPQHF. V is TRBV12-3 or TRBV12-4 and J is TRBJ1-5; D gene ambiguous. The CDR3 covers 12 residues.

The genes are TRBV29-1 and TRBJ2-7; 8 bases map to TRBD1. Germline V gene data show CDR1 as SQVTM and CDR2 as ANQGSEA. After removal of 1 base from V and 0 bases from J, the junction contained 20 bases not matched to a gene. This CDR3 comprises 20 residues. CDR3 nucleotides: TGCAGCGTTGAAGCGTACGTCTATCCCTCAAAGACAGGGGCCTCCTACGAGCAGTACTTC. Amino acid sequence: CSVEAYVYPSKTGASYEQYF.

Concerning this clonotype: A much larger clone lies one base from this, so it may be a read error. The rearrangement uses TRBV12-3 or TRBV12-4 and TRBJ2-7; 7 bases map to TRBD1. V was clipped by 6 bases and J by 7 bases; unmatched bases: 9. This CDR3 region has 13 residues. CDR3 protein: CASSSGQLNEQYF. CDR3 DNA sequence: TGTGCCAGCAGCTCGGGACAGCTCAATGAGCAGTACTTC.

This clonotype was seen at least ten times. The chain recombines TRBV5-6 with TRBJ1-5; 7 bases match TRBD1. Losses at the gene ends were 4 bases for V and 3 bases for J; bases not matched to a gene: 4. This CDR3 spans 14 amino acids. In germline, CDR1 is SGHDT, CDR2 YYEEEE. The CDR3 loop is CASSRTGYNQPQHF. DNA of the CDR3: TGTGCCAGCAGCCGGACAGGTTACAATCAGCCCCAGCATTTT. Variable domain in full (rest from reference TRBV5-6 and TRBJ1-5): DAGVTQSPTHLIKTRGQQVTLRCSPKSGHDTVSWYQQALGQGPQFIFQYYEEEERQRGNFPDRFSGHQFPNYSSELNVNALLLGDSALYLCASSRTGYNQPQHFGDGTRLSIL.

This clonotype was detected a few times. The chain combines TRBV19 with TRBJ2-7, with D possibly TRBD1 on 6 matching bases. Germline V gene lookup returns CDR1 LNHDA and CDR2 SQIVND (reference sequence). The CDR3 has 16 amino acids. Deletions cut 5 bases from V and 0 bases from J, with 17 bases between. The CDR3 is CASSASPSGASYEQYF. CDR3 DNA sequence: TGTGCCAGTAGTGCCTCGCCCTCAGGGGCCTCCTACGAGCAGTACTTC.

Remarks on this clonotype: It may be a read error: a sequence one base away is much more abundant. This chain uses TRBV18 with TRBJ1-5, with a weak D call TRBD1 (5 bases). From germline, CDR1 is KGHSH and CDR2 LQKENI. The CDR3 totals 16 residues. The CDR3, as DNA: TGTGCCAGCTCACCGGCAGGGCGAGATAGCAATAAGCCCCAGCATTTT. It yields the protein CASSPAGRDSNKPQHF.

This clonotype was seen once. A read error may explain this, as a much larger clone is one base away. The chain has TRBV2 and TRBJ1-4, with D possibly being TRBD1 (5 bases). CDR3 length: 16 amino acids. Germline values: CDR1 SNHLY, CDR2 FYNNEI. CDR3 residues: CASSDPGAATNERLFF. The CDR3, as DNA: TGTGCCAGCAGTGACCCTGGGGCGGCAACTAATGAAAGACTGTTTTTT.

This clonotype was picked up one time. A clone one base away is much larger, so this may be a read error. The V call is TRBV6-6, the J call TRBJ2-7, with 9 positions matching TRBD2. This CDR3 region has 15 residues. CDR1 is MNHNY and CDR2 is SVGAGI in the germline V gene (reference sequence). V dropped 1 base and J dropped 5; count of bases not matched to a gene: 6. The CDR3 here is CASSYWSSGGHEQYF. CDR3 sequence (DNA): TGTGCCAGCAGTTACTGGAGTAGCGGGGGCCACGAGCAGTACTTC.

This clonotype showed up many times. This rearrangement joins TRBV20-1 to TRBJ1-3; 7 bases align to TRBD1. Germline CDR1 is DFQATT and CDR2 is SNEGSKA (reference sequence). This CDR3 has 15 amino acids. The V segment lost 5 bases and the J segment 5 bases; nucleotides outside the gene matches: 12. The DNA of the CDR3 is TGCAGTGCTGGAGGGGGGTCAGGGGGAAGAAACACCATATATTTT. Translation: CSAGGGSGGRNTIYF.